The 23 T cell receptor beta chains below were found in one sample sequenced in a study of T-cell memory formation after mild COVID-19. From the 5' RACE reads, TCRdb called clonotypes with MiXCR, one entry per CDR3 protein. The sample shows 400,000 to 500,000 distinct CDR3 sequences, roughly 20% of them seen only once. Sequencing was done on a sample of PBMCs or a T cell subset sorted from them (not recorded which). These receptors all come from an adult woman who had mild COVID-19 (a few samples of this study predate the infection). Cell type and time point are not known.

This clonotype showed up just a few times. The V and J genes are TRBV5-1 and TRBJ2-1; D assignment may be TRBD1 or TRBD2 (7 bases each). Germline CDR1 is SGHRS and CDR2 is YFSETQ. The CDR3 loop spans 15 amino acids. Trimming stripped 4 bases from V and 8 bases from J, with 19 bases between. The CDR3 protein is CASSHGTTGRDEQFF. Here the CDR3 DNA reads TGCGCCAGCAGCCACGGAACGACAGGGAGGGATGAGCAGTTCTTC. Supplemented by reference TRBV5-1 and TRBJ2-1, the full variable domain reads KAGVTQTPRYLIKTRGQQVTLSCSPISGHRSVSWYQQTPGQGLQFLFEYFSETQRNKGNFPGRFSGRQFSNSRSEMNVSTLELGDSALYLCASSHGTTGRDEQFFGPGTRLTVL.

This chain joins TRBV6-5 and TRBJ1-1, with 9 bases fitting TRBD1. This CDR3 comprises 15 residues. Per germline, CDR1 MNHEY and CDR2 SVGAGI. The ends lost 6 bases at V and 2 bases at J; junction bases unmatched: 7. The CDR3 DNA sequence: TGTGCCAGCAGGAGGGGACAGGGCGGTAACACTGAAGCTTTCTTT. Translated, it gives CASRRGQGGNTEAFF.

Only a few counts were recorded for this clonotype. The CDR3 sequence is CASSTDFMIWGANVLTF. CDR3 DNA: TGTGCCAGCAGCACCGACTTCATGATCTGGGGGGCCAACGTCCTGACTTTC. The genes are TRBV28 and TRBJ2-6; D gene unclear. Between the trimmed V and J ends, which lost 6 bases and 4 bases, there was a span of 19 bases. The CDR3 has 17 amino acids. Germline CDR1 and CDR2: MDHEN and SYDVKM.

This clonotype was seen a few times. The chain carries TRBV21-1 and TRBJ2-7. TRBV21-1 is given as a pseudogene. The CDR3 has 11 amino acids. The CDR3 here is CASSGVEEQYF. The CDR3, as DNA: TGTGCCAGCAGCGGCGTAGAAGAGCAGTACTTC.

The chain combines TRBV19 with TRBJ1-2; D is undetermined. Per the germline V gene, CDR1 is LNHDA and CDR2 is SQIVND (reference sequence). The V end lost 8 bases, the J end lost 8 bases, and 21 bases lay between the germline ends. The CDR3 spans 14 residues. CDR3 in amino acids: CASRRAESTGGYTF. The CDR3 DNA sequence: TGTGCCAGTCGCCGGGCAGAGTCAACGGGAGGCTACACCTTC.

This clonotype was seen only a few times. The chain has TRBV29-1 and TRBJ2-1; 8 bases fit TRBD2. The V gene's germline CDR1 is SQVTM and CDR2 ANQGSEA. V shed 6 bases and J 6 bases; nucleotides not matched to a gene: 10. This CDR3 region has 14 residues. The CDR3 reads CSVKTGGAVNEQFF. The CDR3 DNA reads as TGCAGCGTGAAAACGGGGGGGGCGGTCAATGAGCAGTTCTTC.

This clonotype showed up just a few times. The chain links TRBV20-1 to TRBJ2-1; 11 nucleotides agree with TRBD2. Germline V gene sequence: CDR1 DFQATT, CDR2 SNEGSKA (reference sequence). Trimming cost V 5 bases and J 10 bases; bases outside gene matches: 10. The CDR3 extends over 14 amino acids. CDR3 in amino acids: CSAARTSGLREQFF. The CDR3 DNA is TGCAGTGCTGCCAGGACTAGCGGGCTCAGGGAGCAGTTCTTC.

The chain links TRBV12-3 or TRBV12-4 to TRBJ2-6; D gene uncertain. This CDR3 region has 15 residues. The germline V and J ends were trimmed by 4 bases and 1 base, with 8 bases remaining between them. The CDR3: CASSSSVSGANVLTF. The CDR3, as DNA: TGTGCCAGCAGTTCCAGTGTGTCTGGGGCCAACGTCCTGACTTTC.

This sequence joins TRBV7-8 and TRBJ2-7; D might be TRBD2 (6 bases). The CDR3 has 15 residues. From germline, CDR1 is SGHVS and CDR2 FQNEAQ. Trimming removed 5 bases at V and 3 bases at J, with 17 bases between. CDR3 DNA sequence: TGTGCCAGCAGCCCGTCGGGGTTGGGAGGCTACGAGCAGTACTTC. This codes for CASSPSGLGGYEQYF.

This clonotype was found a few times. An end of the junction differs from the germline gene, which may be a read error. The chain couples TRBV7-4 to TRBJ1-2; D remains unclear. From germline, CDR1 is SGHVT and CDR2 SQSDAQ. The CDR3 is 9 amino acids. DNA of the CDR3: TGTGCCAGCAGCCCTATGGATTGCTTC. Its translation is CASSPMDCF.

This clonotype was seen more than once but under ten times. The chain couples TRBV6-2 or TRBV6-3 to TRBJ2-5; 7 positions match TRBD1. The germline CDR1 and CDR2 sequences are MNHEY and SVGEGT. The CDR3 consists of 17 residues. J gave up 6 bases and V 5 bases, and 18 bases lay outside the gene matches. The CDR3 region is CASSRRPITTGAQTQYF. The CDR3 coding sequence is TGTGCCAGCAGTCGCCGACCGATTACTACAGGGGCACAGACCCAGTACTTC.

The chain carries TRBV5-6 and TRBJ1-1, with D possibly matching TRBD1 (6 bases). Trimming removed 1 base at V and 0 bases at J, with 10 bases between. This CDR3 region has 15 residues. The germline CDR1 and CDR2 sequences are SGHDT and YYEEEE. For the CDR3, the DNA is TGTGCCAGCAGCTTGACAGGGATCATGAACACTGAAGCTTTCTTT. Protein product: CASSLTGIMNTEAFF.

This chain joins TRBV28 and TRBJ2-5; perhaps D is TRBD1 or TRBD2 (7 bases each). CDR1 MDHEN and CDR2 SYDVKM come from the germline V gene. There are 15 residues in the CDR3. Deletions cut 4 bases from V and 4 bases from J, with 16 bases between. CDR3 bases: TGTGCCAGCAGTTATAACAGGGGCGGGAGAGAGACCCAGTACTTC. This codes for CASSYNRGGRETQYF.

J is TRBJ2-7 and V is TRBV29-1; D is ambiguous. The CDR3 is 14 amino acids. Germline-derived CDR1 and CDR2 are SQVTM and ANQGSEA. Deletions cut 5 bases from V and 4 bases from J, with 18 bases between. The CDR3 is CSVSAPTGLYEQYF. As DNA, the CDR3 is TGCAGCGTTTCAGCCCCGACCGGGTTGTACGAGCAGTACTTC.

Only a few counts were recorded for this clonotype. The V call is TRBV3-1, the J call TRBJ1-2; possibly TRBD1 for D (5 bases). Germline V gene data show CDR1 as LGHDT and CDR2 as YNNKEL (reference sequence). This CDR3 spans 14 amino acids. Trimming stripped 0 bases from V and 5 bases from J, with 10 bases between. The CDR3 bases are TGTGCCAGCAGCCAAGATCAGACAGCATATGGCTACACCTTC. It translates to CASSQDQTAYGYTF.

The rearrangement joins TRBV24-1 to TRBJ2-3; D possibly corresponds to TRBD2 (6 bases). The CDR3 runs to 16 residues. The V gene lost 3 bases and the J gene lost 2 bases, with 14 bases spanning the gap. The germline V gene has CDR1 KGHDR and CDR2 SFDVKD. The CDR3 DNA sequence: TGTGCCACCAGTGATGGGTCCGGGACTCCCACAGATACGCAGTATTTT. Translated, it gives CATSDGSGTPTDTQYF.

The chain recombines TRBV15 with TRBJ2-7; 8 nucleotides agree with TRBD1. The CDR3 covers 15 residues. Losses at the gene ends were 0 bases for V and 6 bases for J; bases not matched to a gene: 7. Germline V lookup: CDR1 LNHNV, CDR2 YYDKDF (reference sequence). DNA of the CDR3: TGTGCCACCAGCAGAGATAGGGCGACAGGGGCCGAGCAGTACTTC. Translated: CATSRDRATGAEQYF.

This clonotype was picked up a small number of times. The V and J genes are TRBV4-2 and TRBJ2-3; 8 nucleotides match TRBD2. CDR1 is LGHNA, CDR2 YNFKEQ, per germline. V shed 0 bases, J shed 2 bases, and the junction held 10 bases outside the gene matches. The CDR3 loop spans 18 amino acids. The CDR3 DNA is TGTGCCAGCAGCCAAGATGATTCGGGGGGGGACTTCACAGATACGCAGTATTTT. It translates to CASSQDDSGGDFTDTQYF.

There are a few counts of this clonotype. The V and J genes are TRBV7-3 and TRBJ2-1; no clear D gene. The ends were cut back, 4 bases at V and 5 bases at J, with 9 bases in the middle. Germline V gene data show CDR1 as SGHTA and CDR2 as FQGTGA. This CDR3 contains 13 residues. CDR3 nucleotides: TGTGCCAGCAGCTCCTACTATGACAATGAGCAGTTCTTC. It codes for CASSSYYDNEQFF.

The chain combines TRBV7-2 with TRBJ2-2, with D possibly matching TRBD2 (5 bases). Trimming removed 2 bases at V and 6 bases at J, with 10 bases between. The CDR3 consists of 14 residues. Per the germline V gene, CDR1 is SGHTA and CDR2 is FQGNSA. CDR3 coding DNA: TGTGCCAGCAGCTTATGGGAGTTCCCCGGGGAGCTGTTTTTT. Protein product: CASSLWEFPGELFF. Variable domain in full (rest from reference TRBV7-2 and TRBJ2-2): GAGVSQSPSNKVTEKGKDVELRCDPISGHTALYWYRQSLGQGLEFLIYFQGNSAPDKSGLPSDRFSAERTGGSVSTLTIQRTQQEDSAVYLCASSLWEFPGELFFGEGSRLTVL.

This clonotype was seen only a few times. J is TRBJ1-2 and V is TRBV9; no definite D call. V lost 0 bases and J 6 bases, leaving 15 bases between the germline ends. Germline CDR1 SGDLS, CDR2 YYNGEE. The CDR3 is made up of 15 amino acids. The DNA for the CDR3 is TGTGCCAGCAGCGTAGGAGGCTCGGGTACCCATGGCTACACCTTC. Encoded protein: CASSVGGSGTHGYTF.

This chain joins TRBV27 and TRBJ2-1; unclear D gene. V was pared by 7 bases and J by 6 bases, with 7 bases between. Germline V gene sequence: CDR1 MNHEY, CDR2 SMNVEV (reference sequence). The CDR3 runs 11 residues. The CDR3 here is CASTGVNEQFF. The CDR3 DNA is TGTGCCAGCACAGGCGTCAATGAGCAGTTCTTC.

DNA for the CDR3: TGTGCCAGCAGCCAAGCGGCAATCGGCGGGAGCAATGAGCAGTTCTTC. Protein sequence: CASSQAAIGGSNEQFF. The chain recombines TRBV3-1 with TRBJ2-1, with 7 bases that match TRBD2. J was trimmed by 6 bases and V by 1 base; bases with no gene match: 9. The CDR3 length is 16 residues. The germline gives CDR1 LGHDT, CDR2 YNNKEL (reference sequence).